What follows describes a single T cell receptor beta chain. These data are taken from a study of OX40 agonist ivuxolimab in advanced cancers. The repertoire was sequenced with immunoSEQ multiplex PCR; TCRdb's copy has only in-frame clones and lacks some. Seen here are 27,000 or so clones, roughly 83% observed once, and the top ten hold under 25%. V gave up 5 bases and J gave up 4 bases; unmatched junction bases: 7. The CDR3 loop spans 15 amino acids. Germline V lookup: CDR1 SGHTA, CDR2 FQGNSA. The source material was CD4+ or CD8+ T cells sorted from blood, sampled in a trial of the OX40 agonist ivuxolimab. This clonotype was obtained from an adult with an advanced solid tumor such as melanoma, head and neck, liver or kidney cancer. This chain uses TRBV7-2 with TRBJ2-3; the match to TRBD2 covers 9 bases. The CDR3 nucleotides are TGTGCCAGCAGCCCCCCGCTAGCGGGATCAGATACGCAGTATTTT. Translating it yields CASSPPLAGSDTQYF.